This T cell receptor beta chain was identified in a study of monozygotic twins with inflammatory bowel disease. Study results and limitations: Support was absent for any single strong signal or clonotype linked to IBD. Some repertoire variability may stem from patients' differing immunosuppressive treatments.

As for this clonotype: The target antigen is unknown.

Every TCR library consumed 3500 ng of total RNA. TCRalpha along with TCRbeta cDNA was subjected to two nested PCRs lasting roughly 16 and 10 cycles. TCRdb reprocessed the 5' RACE reads and stores each CDR3 protein as one record, lacking DNA. Here the sample table reports 350,000 to 400,000 distinct CDR3 sequences. The length of the CDR3 is 18 residues. In germline, CDR1 is SGHRS, CDR2 YFSETQ. Sequences were obtained from blood. The chain has TRBV5-1 and TRBJ1-6. This sequence originates from a human donor with ulcerative colitis or Crohn's disease, or a healthy co-twin of an affected twin (not recorded which). CDR3 residues: CASSLGGLLSSYNSPLHF.